This T cell receptor beta chain was profiled in a study of blood T cells in healthy people across ages. A minimum of 6.5 million PBMCs was isolated per sample. Unmatched junction bases numbered 7, after V lost 7 bases and J lost 4 bases. The CDR3 has 15 residues. Per germline, CDR1 DFQATT and CDR2 SNEGSKA (reference sequence). The authors ran a second PCR of about 7 to 11 cycles using a sample-barcoded 5' primer and a J-beta primer mix. TCRdb ran MiXCR on the 5' RACE reads and lists one entry per CDR3 protein. The data show 920,000 or so distinct CDR3 sequences, around 45% seen once. Overall study findings and caveats: Expanded clonotype shifts may have been confounded, as the donors had an unknown CMV status. A strong correlation was found between TCR beta diversity and the percentage of naive T cells. Researchers judged that diversity estimates from one million T cells fell short of true values.

As concerns this clonotype: Its antigen is not identified.

This sequence was found in a woman aged 55-69 years in good health. This chain connects TRBV20-1 to TRBJ2-1; 13 bases line up with TRBD2. Sequencing was done on a sample of blood. CDR3 residues: CSVLAGGGGYNEQFF. The CDR3 region has the DNA TGCAGTGTACTAGCGGGAGGGGGGGGATACAATGAGCAGTTCTTC.